Shown below are 29 T cell receptor beta chains from a single sample sequenced in a study of blood T cell repertoires in COVID-19 (dated by TCRdb to the early 2020s). Libraries were built with the immunoSEQ multiplex PCR assay. TCRdb stores this immuneACCESS table with in-frame sequences only. Part of the clones is absent; in the studies checked, under half of the shortfall reflects unresolved V genes, and no reason is known for the rest. This sample gives over 250,000 clones in total; roughly 90% of them show up just once. In total, the top ten clones hold 1.9% of the sample. The sequencing sample was made of PBMCs or T cells enriched from blood (not recorded which). The receptor set was obtained from a woman in her sixties who had recovered from COVID-19.

The genes are TRBV5-4 and TRBJ1-2; D not resolved. The V and J ends lost 4 bases and 4 bases respectively, with 20 bases between them. From germline, CDR1 is SGHNT and CDR2 YYREEE (reference sequence). The CDR3 is made up of 16 amino acids. The CDR3 DNA reads TGTGCCAGCAGCAATTGGAGAGACCTTAGTGGCTATGGCTACACCTTC. It yields the protein CASSNWRDLSGYGYTF.

The table lists this clone with a few counts. The chain links TRBV5-1 to TRBJ2-1; D unclear. With 4 bases removed from V and 9 bases from J, the gap between germline ends came to 11 bases. CDR3 size: 12 residues. CDR1 is SGHRS, CDR2 YFSETQ, per germline. DNA of the CDR3: TGCGCCAGCAGCGAACCATCGGGTGAGCAGTTCTTC. It specifies CASSEPSGEQFF.

The CDR3 reads CASSYGQGAYYGYTF. CDR3 DNA: TGCGCCAGCAGCTATGGACAGGGGGCTTACTATGGCTACACCTTC. The J gene is TRBJ1-2, the V gene TRBV5-1; 11 bases match TRBD1. Germline trimming cut 3 bases from V and 3 bases from J; bases unmatched to any gene: 4. Germline V gene lookup returns CDR1 SGHRS and CDR2 YFSETQ. The CDR3 totals 15 residues.

The chain uses TRBV29-1 and TRBJ1-1, with 8 bases that match TRBD1. Germline V CDR1 and CDR2: SQVTM, ANQGSEA. The CDR3 length is 12 residues. Germline trimming cut 0 bases from V and 10 bases from J; bases unmatched to any gene: 4. CDR3 sequence reads: CSVEDQGQGAFF. In DNA form, the CDR3 reads TGCAGCGTTGAAGATCAAGGACAGGGAGCTTTCTTT.

The rearrangement joins TRBV6-5 to TRBJ1-6; possible D gene TRBD1, 6 bases. In germline, CDR1 is MNHEY, CDR2 SVGAGI. The CDR3 spans 16 residues. Trimming cost V 0 bases and J 11 bases, with 17 bases left between them. CDR3: CASSYSIGRGVAPLHF. CDR3 DNA: TGTGCCAGCAGTTACTCGATAGGCAGGGGAGTGGCACCCCTCCACTTT.

The J gene is TRBJ1-6, the V gene TRBV5-1; D is unclear. Germline values: CDR1 SGHRS, CDR2 YFSETQ. V lost 0 bases to trimming and J lost 0 bases, with 10 bases between them. The CDR3 length is 17 residues. The CDR3 region has the DNA TGCGCCAGCAGCTTGGGTCTAGCTAGCTCCTATAATTCACCCCTCCACTTT. It codes for CASSLGLASSYNSPLHF. Full variable domain (rest looked up from reference TRBV5-1 and TRBJ1-6): KAGVTQTPRYLIKTRGQQVTLSCSPISGHRSVSWYQQTPGQGLQFLFEYFSETQRNKGNFPGRFSGRQFSNSRSEMNVSTLELGDSALYLCASSLGLASSYNSPLHFGNGTRLTVT.

This chain connects TRBV7-9 to TRBJ2-5; TRBD1 matches 8 bases. Germline-derived CDR1 and CDR2 are SEHNR and FQNEAQ (reference sequence). The CDR3 is made up of 13 amino acids. V was pared by 10 bases and J by 3 bases, with 7 bases of the junction left unmatched. CDR3 nucleotides: TGTGCCATTAACAGGGGGAACGAAGAGACCCAGTACTTC. Protein product: CAINRGNEETQYF.

V is TRBV30 and J is TRBJ1-2; 9 bases align to TRBD1. V was clipped by 5 bases and J by 8 bases; unmatched bases: 9. This CDR3 has 13 residues. Germline loops: CDR1 GTSNPN, CDR2 SVGIG (reference sequence). The CDR3 spells CAWAPGTGQGYTF. DNA of the CDR3: TGTGCCTGGGCTCCTGGGACAGGGCAGGGCTACACCTTC.

The chain links TRBV5-4 to TRBJ1-2, with a weak D call TRBD1 (5 bases). Germline loops: CDR1 SGHNT, CDR2 YYREEE (reference sequence). Deletions cut 3 bases from V and 8 bases from J, with 20 bases between. The CDR3 runs to 15 residues. The CDR3 reads CASSSRDWGIYGYTF. CDR3 DNA sequence: TGTGCCAGCAGCTCCAGGGACTGGGGGATATACGGCTACACCTTC.

The rearrangement uses TRBV19 and TRBJ1-5; D remains unclear. The CDR3 covers 14 residues. Trimming took off 4 bases at V and 2 bases at J, with 9 bases between the two ends. Germline V lookup: CDR1 LNHDA, CDR2 SQIVND (reference sequence). The CDR3 loop reads CASSTEGGNQPQHF. DNA for the CDR3: TGTGCCAGTAGTACAGAGGGAGGCAATCAGCCCCAGCATTTT.

The chain uses TRBV5-1 and TRBJ2-5; D uncertain. V lost 1 base to trimming and J lost 2 bases, with 9 bases between them. Per the germline V gene, CDR1 is SGHRS and CDR2 is YFSETQ. The CDR3 contains 14 residues. CDR3 DNA sequence: TGCGCCAGCAGCTTGAGCACAGCTCAAGAGACCCAGTACTTC. This codes for CASSLSTAQETQYF.

V gene TRBV6-5 combines with J gene TRBJ1-6; tentatively, D is TRBD1 (5 bases). The V end lost 5 bases, the J end lost 6 bases, and 11 bases lay between the germline ends. The V gene's germline CDR1 is MNHEY and CDR2 SVGAGI. The CDR3 length is 14 residues. The CDR3 loop reads CASSPQGGNSPLHF. The CDR3 nucleotides read TGTGCCAGCAGTCCGCAGGGTGGTAATTCACCCCTCCACTTT.

The CDR3 nucleotides read TGTGCCAGTAGTTTATACAGGGAGAGTGGCTACACCTTC. It codes for CASSLYRESGYTF. The chain carries TRBV19 and TRBJ1-2; maybe TRBD1 (6 bases). The CDR3 runs to 13 residues. CDR1 and CDR2 from the germline V gene are LNHDA and SQIVND (reference sequence). The V end lost 5 bases, the J end lost 7 bases, and 14 bases lay between the germline ends.

The chain couples TRBV19 to TRBJ1-5; the match to TRBD1 covers 8 bases. Germline V gene sequence: CDR1 LNHDA, CDR2 SQIVND (reference sequence). Trimming cost V 8 bases and J 2 bases; bases outside gene matches: 11. The CDR3 has 16 amino acids. Written as DNA, the CDR3 is TGTGCCAGTCCCCCGACAGGGGAGGTTGGCAATCAGCCCCAGCATTTT. It codes for CASPPTGEVGNQPQHF.

The CDR3 coding sequence is TGTGCCAGCAGTGAAGCGCTAGGGGCGGGAGGGCTGGATACGCAGTATTTT. Translated: CASSEALGAGGLDTQYF. The V gene is TRBV2, the J gene TRBJ2-3, with TRBD2 identical over 9 bases. J gave up 6 bases and V 0 bases, and 10 bases lay outside the gene matches. The CDR3 spans 17 residues. Looked up from germline, CDR1 is SNHLY and CDR2 is FYNNEI.

This rearrangement joins TRBV19 to TRBJ1-3, with D possibly being TRBD1 (6 bases). Germline V gene sequence: CDR1 LNHDA, CDR2 SQIVND (reference sequence). Deletions cut 4 bases from V and 0 bases from J, with 10 bases between. The CDR3 contains 15 residues. The CDR3 sequence: CASSTGQNSGNTIYF. The DNA of the CDR3 is TGTGCCAGTAGTACCGGACAGAACTCTGGAAACACCATATATTTT.

The table lists this clone with a few counts. This rearrangement joins TRBV28 to TRBJ1-6; D uncertain. This CDR3 is 13 amino acids long. Trimming pared 7 bases from V and 8 bases from J, leaving 12 bases between. Per germline, CDR1 MDHEN and CDR2 SYDVKM. The CDR3 sequence: CASTPTWDSPLHF. The CDR3 coding sequence is TGTGCCAGCACTCCGACTTGGGATTCACCCCTCCACTTT.

The genes are TRBV5-5 and TRBJ1-2; D uncertain. CDR1 is SGHKS and CDR2 is YYEKEE in the germline V gene (reference sequence). V was shortened by 4 bases and J by 4 bases, with 8 bases between the two germline ends. CDR3 size: 12 residues. The CDR3 spells CASSREGYGYTF. The CDR3 region has the DNA TGTGCCAGCAGCCGAGAGGGCTATGGCTACACCTTC.

V and J are TRBV4-1 and TRBJ2-7, with TRBD2 matching 11 bases. With V trimmed by 0 bases and J by 0 bases, 10 bases remained unmatched. The germline V gene encodes CDR1 MGHRA and CDR2 YSYEKL. The CDR3 spans 19 residues. CDR3 protein: CASSQESPSGRPASYEQYF. The CDR3 coding sequence is TGCGCCAGCAGCCAAGAGTCTCCTAGCGGGAGGCCCGCCTCCTACGAGCAGTACTTC.

The chain recombines TRBV13 with TRBJ2-1, with 8 bases that match TRBD1. This CDR3 has 17 amino acids. Germline values: CDR1 PRHDT, CDR2 FYEKMQ (reference sequence). Trimming took 0 bases from V and 7 from J; bases not matched to a gene: 11. The CDR3 sequence is CASSLGFSDRGLNEQFF. The CDR3 bases are TGTGCCAGCAGCTTAGGGTTTTCAGACAGGGGATTGAATGAGCAGTTCTTC.

V gene TRBV30 combines with J gene TRBJ1-5; D gene ambiguous. This CDR3 is 13 amino acids long. V gave up 2 bases and J gave up 4 bases, with 9 bases separating them. Germline-derived CDR1 and CDR2 are GTSNPN and SVGIG (reference sequence). CDR3 protein: CAWSLTPNQPQHF. CDR3 sequence (DNA): TGTGCCTGGAGTTTGACACCGAATCAGCCCCAGCATTTT. The full variable domain, in which reference TRBV30 and TRBJ1-5 provide the parts outside the CDR3, is SQTIHQWPATLVQPVGSPLSLECTVEGTSNPNLYWYRQAAGRGLQLLFYSVGIGQISSEVPQNLSASRPQDRQFILSSKKLLLSDSGFYLCAWSLTPNQPQHFGDGTRLSIL.

The chain is built from TRBV11-2 and TRBJ2-3; D is perhaps TRBD2 (6 bases). This CDR3 contains 16 residues. From germline, CDR1 is SGHAT and CDR2 FQNNGV. Trimming took off 1 base at V and 3 bases at J, with 14 bases between the two ends. The DNA of the CDR3 is TGTGCCAGCAGCTTAGGGACGGGAGTTTCGACAGATACGCAGTATTTT. Translation gives CASSLGTGVSTDTQYF.

This clone was picked up a small number of times. This rearrangement joins TRBV30 to TRBJ2-1, with D perhaps TRBD1 (6 bases). The germline V and J ends were trimmed by 2 bases and 0 bases, with 14 bases remaining between them. Germline lookup yields CDR1 GTSNPN and CDR2 SVGIG (reference sequence). The CDR3 is 16 residues long. CDR3 residues: CAWSLRGLSSYNEQFF. DNA for the CDR3: TGTGCCTGGAGTTTAAGGGGGTTGAGCTCCTACAATGAGCAGTTCTTC.

V gene TRBV5-4 combines with J gene TRBJ2-5, with D maybe TRBD1 (5 bases). CDR3 length: 13 residues. Germline lookup yields CDR1 SGHNT and CDR2 YYREEE (reference sequence). Trimming took off 0 bases at V and 8 bases at J, with 11 bases between the two ends. DNA for the CDR3: TGTGCCAGCAGCTTGGAGGGGTTGCACACCCAGTACTTC. This sequence encodes CASSLEGLHTQYF.

J is TRBJ1-1 and V is TRBV7-2; a weak D match, TRBD1 (5 bases). V lost 3 bases and J lost 2, with 16 bases in between. The CDR3 spans 16 residues. CDR1 is SGHTA and CDR2 is FQGNSA in the germline V gene. The CDR3 region has the DNA TGTGCCAGCAGCTTGTTTTCGGTAGGGGTTAACACTGAAGCTTTCTTT. This translates into CASSLFSVGVNTEAFF.

The chain links TRBV18 to TRBJ1-1; no reliable D call. Trimming left V 8 bases short and J 1 base short, with 14 bases between. The CDR3 has 14 residues. Germline lookup yields CDR1 KGHSH and CDR2 LQKENI. This chain's CDR3 is CASQWAGSNTEAFF. The CDR3 DNA follows: TGTGCCAGCCAATGGGCGGGGTCGAACACTGAAGCTTTCTTT.

The J gene is TRBJ1-1, the V gene TRBV6-4; 7 bases fit TRBD1. CDR3 length: 13 amino acids. Germline CDR1 is MRHNA and CDR2 is SNTAGT. The ends lost 10 bases at V and 2 bases at J; junction bases unmatched: 7. CDR3 amino acids: CANQGDHNTEAFF. The CDR3 nucleotides are TGTGCCAACCAGGGGGACCATAACACTGAAGCTTTCTTT.

This sequence joins TRBV3-1 (or the pseudogene TRBV3-2) and TRBJ2-1; D not resolved. From germline, CDR1 is LGHDT and CDR2 YNNKEL (reference sequence). This CDR3 comprises 12 residues. The germline V and J ends were trimmed by 1 base and 9 bases, with 7 bases remaining between them. In nucleotides, the CDR3 is TGTGCCAGCAGCCAAGGACGGGTTGAGCAGTTCTTC. This sequence encodes CASSQGRVEQFF.

This clone was observed a few times. The CDR3 loop reads CASSPSYEQYF. The CDR3 region has the DNA TGTGCCAGCAGTCCGAGTTACGAGCAGTACTTC. The rearrangement uses TRBV2 and TRBJ2-7; D not resolved. V dropped 5 bases and J dropped 4 bases, with 6 bases sitting between them. The germline gives CDR1 SNHLY, CDR2 FYNNEI. The CDR3 spans 11 residues.